These T cell receptor beta chains were read from a single sample in a study of T-cell reconstitution after alpha-beta-depleted transplantation in children. Each CDR3 protein is one row after TCRdb ran MiXCR on the PCR reads. The repertoire holds 200,000 to 250,000 distinct CDR3 sequences, with more than 10% as singletons. Sequencing used PBMCs from the stem cell graft donor, obtained from the stem cell graft. Every receptor here comes from a human donor who donated a stem cell graft to a child with acute lymphoblastic leukemia. CDR3s include the opening cysteine and the closing phenylalanine or tryptophan. Each record gives: CDR3 DNA, CDR3 protein, V gene, D gene, clone size, J gene. A D gene is named only where the DNA matches it firmly. Size values are once, few and many counts, or a class for expanded clones, and some rows have none.

TGCAGTGCCCGACTAGTTGGCGGGAGCTCCTACAATGAGCAGTTCTTC CSARLVGGSSYNEQFF TRBV20-1 TRBD2 many TRBJ2-1
TGTGCCATCAGTGAGTCTGTGACAGGGGGTTCAAGCTCCTATAATTCACCCCTCCACTTT CAISESVTGGSSSYNSPLHF TRBV10-3 TRBD1 - TRBJ1-6
TGTGCCAGCAGTCTTCAGAGGGATCAATACAGGGGGTTTGGAAACACCATATATTTT CASSLQRDQYRGFGNTIYF TRBV6-4 TRBD1 many TRBJ1-3
TGCGCCAGCAGTTATGACAGGGCAGACACCGGGGAGCTGTTTTTT CASSYDRADTGELFF TRBV5-1 TRBD1 many TRBJ2-2
TGTGCCAGCAGCCAAGATAGGGGACTAGCGGGAGGTGAGCAGTTCTTC CASSQDRGLAGGEQFF TRBV3-1 TRBD2 many TRBJ2-1
TGCAGCGTTGAAGCAGGGGGCACGACCACTGAAGCTTTCTTT CSVEAGGTTTEAFF TRBV29-1 TRBD1 many TRBJ1-1
TGTGCCAGCAGCTTAGCGCCGGACGGAGGTTACAATGAGCAGTTCTTC CASSLAPDGGYNEQFF TRBV7-9 - many TRBJ2-1
TGCAGTGCTAGAGATCGACGACAGGGGGCCCAGAACACTGAAGCTTTCTTT CSARDRRQGAQNTEAFF TRBV20-1 TRBD1 many TRBJ1-1
TGTGCCAGCAGATCTATCACCGGGGAGCTGTTTTTT CASRSITGELFF TRBV7-9 - few TRBJ2-2
TGTGCCAGCAGCTTGGGAGTGACTCAAGCTTTCTTT CASSLGVTQAFF TRBV5-5 - many TRBJ1-1
TGCGCCAGCAGCTTGGGGGCCTTTGACACCGGGGAGCTGTTTTTT CASSLGAFDTGELFF TRBV5-1 - many TRBJ2-2
TGTGCCTGGAGTGCCGGGGGGGGAGGCCAAGAGACCCAGTACTTC CAWSAGGGGQETQYF TRBV30 TRBD2 - TRBJ2-5
TGTGCCAGTAGTGCGCCTCGTTTCGACAGGTCCCCATTGAACACTGAAGCTTTCTTT CASSAPRFDRSPLNTEAFF TRBV19 - - TRBJ1-1
TGCAGCGTAGTGTCTGACGAGCAGTACTTC CSVVSDEQYF TRBV29-1 - many TRBJ2-7
TGTGCCAGCAGTTCCGGGACGAGTAATTCACCCCTCCACTTT CASSSGTSNSPLHF TRBV6-5 - few TRBJ1-6
TGCAGTGCTAGAATGTTGTCAACTAATGAAAAACTGTTTTTT CSARMLSTNEKLFF TRBV20-1 - many TRBJ1-4
TGTGCCAGCAGTCCCGGGATAGCGGGGGTGGGGACGCAGTATTTT CASSPGIAGVGTQYF TRBV27 TRBD2 many TRBJ2-3
TGCAGTGCTAGAGATAAGGGGCAGAGATACACCGGGGAGCTGTTTTTT CSARDKGQRYTGELFF TRBV20-1 - many TRBJ2-2
TGCAGCGTAGTCGGGACTTTCAATGAGCAGTTCTTC CSVVGTFNEQFF TRBV29-1 - many TRBJ2-1
TGCGCCAGCAGCCAAGATCCCAGCGGCATGAACAATGAGCAGTTCTTC CASSQDPSGMNNEQFF TRBV4-3 - few TRBJ2-1
TGTGCCAGCAGTGGGACTAGCGGGAGAGTGGTGGCGCAGTATTTT CASSGTSGRVVAQYF TRBV2 TRBD2 many TRBJ2-3
TGTGCCAGCAGCCAAGATCCCGGGGTCGGGGAGACCCAGTACTTC CASSQDPGVGETQYF TRBV4-2 - many TRBJ2-5
TGCAGCGCCATGAGAGGGCCCGATCAGCCCCAGCATTTT CSAMRGPDQPQHF TRBV29-1 - many TRBJ1-5
TGTGCCAGCAGTATTACTTCCGGGAACAATGAGCAGTTCTTC CASSITSGNNEQFF TRBV5-6 - many TRBJ2-1
TGTGCCAGCAGCTTGGGGCCCGGAAGGGGGAAAAACATTCAGTACTTC CASSLGPGRGKNIQYF TRBV5-6 - many TRBJ2-4
TGTGCCATCACCCCCGGGACAGGCCCTCCCGGGGAGCTGTTTTTT CAITPGTGPPGELFF TRBV10-3 TRBD1 many TRBJ2-2
TGTGCCAGCAGCGTAGGAGGACAGAACAATGAGCAGTTCTTC CASSVGGQNNEQFF TRBV9 - many TRBJ2-1
TGTGCCAGCAGCACGACAGGGAATCAGCCCCATCATTTT CASSTTGNQPHHF TRBV12-3/TRBV12-4 TRBD1 - TRBJ1-5
TGTGCCAGCAGTTTAGGCGAGAATGAAAAACTGTTTTTT CASSLGENEKLFF TRBV12-3/TRBV12-4 - many TRBJ1-4
TGTGCCAGCAGCCCCCACGAGACCTTC CASSPHETF TRBV12-3/TRBV12-4 - many TRBJ1-2
TGTGCCAGCTCACCACTCCAAGAGACCCAGTACTTC CASSPLQETQYF TRBV18 - many TRBJ2-5
TGTGCCAGCAGCCAAGGACTAGGATTGAAGCACCCGTCAGATACGCAGTATTTT CASSQGLGLKHPSDTQYF TRBV14 - few TRBJ2-3
TGTGCCTATGGGGTTGGGAATGAGCAGTTCTTC CAYGVGNEQFF TRBV19 - - TRBJ2-1
TGTGCCAGCAGTTTAAGGACAGTTGGAAACACCATATATTTT CASSLRTVGNTIYF TRBV12-3/TRBV12-4 - many TRBJ1-3
TGTGCCAGCAGTTCTGGGACAGGGGCCTCCGATAATTCACCCCTCCACTTT CASSSGTGASDNSPLHF TRBV12-3/TRBV12-4 TRBD1 - TRBJ1-6